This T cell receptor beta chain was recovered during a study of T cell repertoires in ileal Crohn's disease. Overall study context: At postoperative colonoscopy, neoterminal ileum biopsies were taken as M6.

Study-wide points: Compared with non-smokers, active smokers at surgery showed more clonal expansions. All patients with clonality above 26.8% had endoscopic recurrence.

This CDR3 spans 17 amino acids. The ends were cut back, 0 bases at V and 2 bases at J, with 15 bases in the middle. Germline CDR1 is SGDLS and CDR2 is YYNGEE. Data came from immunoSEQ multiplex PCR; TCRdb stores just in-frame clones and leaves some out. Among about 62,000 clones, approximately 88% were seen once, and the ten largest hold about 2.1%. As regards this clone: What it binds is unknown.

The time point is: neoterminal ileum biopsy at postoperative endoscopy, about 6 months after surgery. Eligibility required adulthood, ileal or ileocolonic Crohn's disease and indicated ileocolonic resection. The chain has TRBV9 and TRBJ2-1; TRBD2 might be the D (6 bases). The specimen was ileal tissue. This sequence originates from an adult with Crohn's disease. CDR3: CASSVGTAGLAYNEQFF. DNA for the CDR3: TGTGCCAGCAGCGTAGGCACTGCGGGGCTAGCCTACAATGAGCAGTTCTTC.